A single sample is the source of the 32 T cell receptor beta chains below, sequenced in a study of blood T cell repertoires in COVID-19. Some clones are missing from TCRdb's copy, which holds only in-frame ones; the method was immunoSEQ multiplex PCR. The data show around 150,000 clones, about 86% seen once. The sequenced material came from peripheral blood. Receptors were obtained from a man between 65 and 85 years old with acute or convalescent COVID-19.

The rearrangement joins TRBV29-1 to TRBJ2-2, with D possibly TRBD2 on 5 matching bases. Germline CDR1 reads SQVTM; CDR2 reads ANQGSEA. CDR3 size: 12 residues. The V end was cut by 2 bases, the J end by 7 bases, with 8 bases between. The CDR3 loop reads CSVESGFGELFF. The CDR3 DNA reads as TGCAGCGTTGAATCGGGATTCGGGGAGCTGTTTTTT.

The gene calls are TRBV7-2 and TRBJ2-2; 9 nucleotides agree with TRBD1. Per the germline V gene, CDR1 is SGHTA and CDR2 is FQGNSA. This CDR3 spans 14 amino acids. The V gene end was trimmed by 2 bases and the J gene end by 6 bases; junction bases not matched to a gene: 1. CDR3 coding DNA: TGTGCCAGCAGCTTACGACAGGGGGCCGGGGAGCTGTTTTTT. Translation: CASSLRQGAGELFF.

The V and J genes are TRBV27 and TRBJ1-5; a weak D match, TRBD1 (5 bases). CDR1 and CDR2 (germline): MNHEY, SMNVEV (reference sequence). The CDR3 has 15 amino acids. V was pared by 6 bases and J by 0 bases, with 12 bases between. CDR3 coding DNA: TGTGCCAGCAGGGACAAAACTTATAGCAATCAGCCCCAGCATTTT. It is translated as CASRDKTYSNQPQHF.

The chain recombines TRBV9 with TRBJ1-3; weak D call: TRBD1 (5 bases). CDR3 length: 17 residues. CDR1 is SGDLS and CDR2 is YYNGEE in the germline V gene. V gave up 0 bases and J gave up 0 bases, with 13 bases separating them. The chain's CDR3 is CASSVAPTVGSGNTIYF. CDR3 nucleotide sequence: TGTGCCAGCAGCGTAGCCCCGACAGTCGGCTCTGGAAACACCATATATTTT.

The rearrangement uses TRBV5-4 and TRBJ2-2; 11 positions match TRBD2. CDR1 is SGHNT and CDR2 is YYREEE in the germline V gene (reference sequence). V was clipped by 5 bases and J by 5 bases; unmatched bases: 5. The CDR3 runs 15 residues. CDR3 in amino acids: CASRLAGGPTGELFF. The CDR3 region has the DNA TGTGCCAGCAGGTTAGCGGGAGGGCCTACCGGGGAGCTGTTTTTT.

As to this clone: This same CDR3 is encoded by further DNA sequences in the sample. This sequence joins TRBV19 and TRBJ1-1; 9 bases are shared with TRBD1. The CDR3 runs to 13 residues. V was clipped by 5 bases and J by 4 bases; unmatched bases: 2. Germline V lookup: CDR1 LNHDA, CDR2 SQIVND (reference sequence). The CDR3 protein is CASSRQGGTEAFF. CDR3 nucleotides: TGTGCCAGTAGTCGACAGGGGGGCACTGAAGCTTTCTTT.

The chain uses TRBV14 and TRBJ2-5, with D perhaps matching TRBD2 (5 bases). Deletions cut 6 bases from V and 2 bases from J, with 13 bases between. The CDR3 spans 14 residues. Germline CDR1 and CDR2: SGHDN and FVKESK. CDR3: CASREAGLQETQYF. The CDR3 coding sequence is TGTGCCAGCAGGGAGGCTGGACTTCAAGAGACCCAGTACTTC.

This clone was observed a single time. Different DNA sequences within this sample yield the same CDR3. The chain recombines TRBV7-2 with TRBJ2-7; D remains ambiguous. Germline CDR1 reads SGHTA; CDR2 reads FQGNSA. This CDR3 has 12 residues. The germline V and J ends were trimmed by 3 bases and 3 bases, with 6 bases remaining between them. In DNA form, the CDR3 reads TGTGCCAGCAGCTTTAGCAGCTACGAGCAGTACTTC. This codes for CASSFSSYEQYF.

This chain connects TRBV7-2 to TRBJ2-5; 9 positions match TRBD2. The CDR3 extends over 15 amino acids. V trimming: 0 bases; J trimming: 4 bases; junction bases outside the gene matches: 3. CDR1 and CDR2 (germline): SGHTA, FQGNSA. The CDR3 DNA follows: TGTGCCAGCAGCTTAGCTCTAGCGGGAACAGAGACCCAGTACTTC. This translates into CASSLALAGTETQYF.

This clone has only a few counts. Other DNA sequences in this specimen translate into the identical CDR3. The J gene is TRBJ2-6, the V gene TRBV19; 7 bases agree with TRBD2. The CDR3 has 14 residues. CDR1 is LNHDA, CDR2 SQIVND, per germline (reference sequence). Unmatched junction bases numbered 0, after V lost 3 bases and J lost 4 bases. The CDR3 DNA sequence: TGTGCCAGTAGTATCGGGAGGGGGGCCAACGTCCTGACTTTC. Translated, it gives CASSIGRGANVLTF.

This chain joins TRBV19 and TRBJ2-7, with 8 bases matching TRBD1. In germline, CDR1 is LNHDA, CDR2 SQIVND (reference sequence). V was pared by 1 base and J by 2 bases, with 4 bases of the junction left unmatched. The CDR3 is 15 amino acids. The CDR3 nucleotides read TGTGCCAGTAGTATAGGGACAGGGCCAACCTACGAGCAGTACTTC. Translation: CASSIGTGPTYEQYF.

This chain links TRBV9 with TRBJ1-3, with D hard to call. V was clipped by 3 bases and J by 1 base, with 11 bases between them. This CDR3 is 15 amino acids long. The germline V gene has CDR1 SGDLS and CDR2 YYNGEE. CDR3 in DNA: TGTGCCAGCAGCGCACTACATCAATCTGGAAACACCATATATTTT. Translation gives CASSALHQSGNTIYF.

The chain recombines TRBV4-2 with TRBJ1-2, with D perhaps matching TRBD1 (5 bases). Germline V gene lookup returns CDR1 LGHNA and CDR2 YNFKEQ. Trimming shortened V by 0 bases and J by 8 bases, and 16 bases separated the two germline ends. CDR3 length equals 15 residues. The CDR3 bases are TGTGCCAGCAGCCAAGATGGGGAGCCGGGGGTGGGCTACACCTTC. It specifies CASSQDGEPGVGYTF.

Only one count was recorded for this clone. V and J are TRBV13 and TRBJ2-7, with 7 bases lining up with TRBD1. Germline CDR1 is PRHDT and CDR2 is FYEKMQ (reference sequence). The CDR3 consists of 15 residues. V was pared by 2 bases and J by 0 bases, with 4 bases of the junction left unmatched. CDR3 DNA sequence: TGTGCCAGCAGCTTAAGCGACAGGGCCTCCTACGAGCAGTACTTC. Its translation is CASSLSDRASYEQYF.

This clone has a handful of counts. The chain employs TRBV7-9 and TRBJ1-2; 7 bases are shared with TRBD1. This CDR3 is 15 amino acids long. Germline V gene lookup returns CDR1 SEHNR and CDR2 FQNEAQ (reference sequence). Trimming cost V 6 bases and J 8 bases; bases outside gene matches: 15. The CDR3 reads CASRSTGTAVRGYTF. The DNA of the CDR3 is TGTGCCAGCAGGTCGACCGGGACAGCGGTAAGGGGCTACACCTTC.

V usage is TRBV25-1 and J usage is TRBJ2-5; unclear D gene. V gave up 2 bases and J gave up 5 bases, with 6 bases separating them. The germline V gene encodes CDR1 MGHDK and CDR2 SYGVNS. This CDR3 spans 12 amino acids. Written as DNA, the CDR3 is TGTGCCAGCAGTGAAGGCGGCGAGACCCAGTACTTC. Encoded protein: CASSEGGETQYF.

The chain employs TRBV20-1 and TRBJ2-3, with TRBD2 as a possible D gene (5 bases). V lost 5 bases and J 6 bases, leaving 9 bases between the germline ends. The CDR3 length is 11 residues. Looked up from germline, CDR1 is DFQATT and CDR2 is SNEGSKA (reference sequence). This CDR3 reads CSAPERDTQYF. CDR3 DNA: TGCAGTGCTCCAGAGCGGGATACGCAGTATTTT.

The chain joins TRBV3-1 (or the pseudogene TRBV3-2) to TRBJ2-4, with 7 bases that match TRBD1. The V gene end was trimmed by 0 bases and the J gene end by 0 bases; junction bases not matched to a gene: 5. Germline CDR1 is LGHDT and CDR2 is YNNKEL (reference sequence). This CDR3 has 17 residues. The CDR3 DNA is TGTGCCAGCAGCCAAGAGGGACAGAGCGTAGCCAAAAACATTCAGTACTTC. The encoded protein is CASSQEGQSVAKNIQYF.

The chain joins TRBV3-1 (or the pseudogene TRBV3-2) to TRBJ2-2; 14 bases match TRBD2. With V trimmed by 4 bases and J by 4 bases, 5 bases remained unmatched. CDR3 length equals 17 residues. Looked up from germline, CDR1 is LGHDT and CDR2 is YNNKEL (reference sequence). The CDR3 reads CASSLGLAGAVTGELFF. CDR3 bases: TGTGCCAGCAGCCTGGGACTAGCGGGAGCGGTCACCGGGGAGCTGTTTTTT.

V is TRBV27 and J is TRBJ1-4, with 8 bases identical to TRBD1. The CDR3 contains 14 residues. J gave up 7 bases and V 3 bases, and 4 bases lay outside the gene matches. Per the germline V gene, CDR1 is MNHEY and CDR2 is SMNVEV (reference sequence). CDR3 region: CASSFDRGGEKLFF. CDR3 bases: TGTGCCAGCAGTTTCGACAGGGGTGGTGAAAAACTGTTTTTT.

In DNA, the CDR3 is TGTGCCAGCAGCGTCAGACAGGGAATAGGGAATGAGCAGTTCTTC. The encoded protein is CASSVRQGIGNEQFF. The chain has TRBV9 and TRBJ2-1; 7 bases line up with TRBD1. The CDR3 has 15 residues. The ends lost 2 bases at V and 7 bases at J; junction bases unmatched: 9. CDR1 is SGDLS and CDR2 is YYNGEE in the germline V gene.

CDR3 sequence reads: CAISEPGTGGYNEQFF. CDR3 coding DNA: TGTGCCATCAGTGAGCCTGGGACAGGGGGTTACAATGAGCAGTTCTTC. The rearrangement joins TRBV10-3 to TRBJ2-1; 11 bases agree with TRBD1. The germline V gene has CDR1 ENHRY and CDR2 SYGVKD. CDR3 length equals 16 residues. Trimming cost V 2 bases and J 4 bases; bases outside gene matches: 4.

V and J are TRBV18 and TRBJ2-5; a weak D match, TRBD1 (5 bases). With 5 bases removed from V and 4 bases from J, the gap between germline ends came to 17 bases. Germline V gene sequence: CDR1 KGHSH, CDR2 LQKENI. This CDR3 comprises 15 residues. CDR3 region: CASSVQGALTETQYF. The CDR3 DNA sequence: TGTGCCAGCTCAGTCCAGGGTGCCCTGACAGAGACCCAGTACTTC.

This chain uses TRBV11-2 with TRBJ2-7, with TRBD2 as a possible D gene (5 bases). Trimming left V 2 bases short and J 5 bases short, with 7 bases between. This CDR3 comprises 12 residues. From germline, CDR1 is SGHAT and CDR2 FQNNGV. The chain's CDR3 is CASSLTGDEQYF. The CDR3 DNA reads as TGTGCCAGCAGCTTAACCGGGGACGAGCAGTACTTC.

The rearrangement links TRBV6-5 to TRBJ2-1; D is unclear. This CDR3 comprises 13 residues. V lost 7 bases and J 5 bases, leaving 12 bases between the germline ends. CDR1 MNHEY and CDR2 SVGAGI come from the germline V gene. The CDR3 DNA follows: TGTGCCAGCACCCCAAGTCCAGACAATGAGCAGTTCTTC. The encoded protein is CASTPSPDNEQFF.

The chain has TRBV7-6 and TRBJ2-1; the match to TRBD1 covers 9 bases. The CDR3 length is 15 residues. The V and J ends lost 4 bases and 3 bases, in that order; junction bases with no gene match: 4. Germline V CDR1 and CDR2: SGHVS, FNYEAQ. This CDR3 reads CASSSGQGIYNEQFF. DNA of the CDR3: TGTGCCAGCAGCTCCGGACAGGGGATCTACAATGAGCAGTTCTTC.

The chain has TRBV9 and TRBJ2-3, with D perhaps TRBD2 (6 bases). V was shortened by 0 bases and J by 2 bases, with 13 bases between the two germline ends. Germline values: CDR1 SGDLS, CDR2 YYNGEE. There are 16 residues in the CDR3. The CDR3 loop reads CASSVATGEITDTQYF. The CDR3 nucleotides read TGTGCCAGCAGCGTAGCTACGGGGGAAATCACAGATACGCAGTATTTT.

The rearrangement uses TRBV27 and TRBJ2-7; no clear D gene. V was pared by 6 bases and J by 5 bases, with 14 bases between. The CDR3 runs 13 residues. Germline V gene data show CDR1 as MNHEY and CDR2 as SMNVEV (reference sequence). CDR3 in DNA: TGTGCCAGCAGAATAGGCCTAGGCGACGAGCAGTACTTC. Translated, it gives CASRIGLGDEQYF.

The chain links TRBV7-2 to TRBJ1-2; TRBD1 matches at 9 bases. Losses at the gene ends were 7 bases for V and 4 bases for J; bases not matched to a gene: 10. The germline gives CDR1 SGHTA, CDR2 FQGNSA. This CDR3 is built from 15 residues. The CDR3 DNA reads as TGTGCCAGCACCTACGGACAGGGGTCTGGCTATGGCTACACCTTC. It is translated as CASTYGQGSGYGYTF.

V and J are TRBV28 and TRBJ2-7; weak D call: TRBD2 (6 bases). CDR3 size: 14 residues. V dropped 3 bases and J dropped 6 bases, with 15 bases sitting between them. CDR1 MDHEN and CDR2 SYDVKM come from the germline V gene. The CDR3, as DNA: TGTGCCAGCAGTTTCATGGGGGGTGAGGTCGAGCAGTACTTC. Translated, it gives CASSFMGGEVEQYF.

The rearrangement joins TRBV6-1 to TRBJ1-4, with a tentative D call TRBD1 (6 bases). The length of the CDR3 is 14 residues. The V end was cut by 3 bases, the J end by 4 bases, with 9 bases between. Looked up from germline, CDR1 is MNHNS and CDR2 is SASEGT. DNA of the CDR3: TGTGCCAGCAGTGACAGGGGTAGTAATGAAAAACTGTTTTTT. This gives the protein CASSDRGSNEKLFF.

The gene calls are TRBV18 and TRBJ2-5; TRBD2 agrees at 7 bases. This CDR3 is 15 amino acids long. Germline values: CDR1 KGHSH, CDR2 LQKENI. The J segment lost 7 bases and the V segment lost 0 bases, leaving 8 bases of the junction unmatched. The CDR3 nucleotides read TGTGCCAGCTCACCACCCCCGGGGGGTTCCCGGACCCAGTACTTC. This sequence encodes CASSPPPGGSRTQYF.